The next 22 T cell receptor beta chains were all read from a single sample in a study. The protocol was immunoSEQ multiplex PCR, while the TCRdb copy is restricted to in-frame clones and leaves out a portion. The sample has 40,000 to 55,000 clones, approximately 93% seen once. The sample taken for sequencing was PBMCs. These receptors came from a man aged 35-49 years with rheumatoid arthritis.

The chain is built from TRBV29-1 and TRBJ1-6; D remains ambiguous. This CDR3 contains 14 residues. Germline loops: CDR1 SQVTM, CDR2 ANQGSEA. The ends were cut back, 5 bases at V and 0 bases at J, with 8 bases in the middle. CDR3: CSVWTSSYNSPLHF. CDR3 nucleotides: TGCAGCGTTTGGACGAGCTCCTATAATTCACCCCTCCACTTT.

J is TRBJ2-7 and V is TRBV7-9; 7 bases agree with TRBD1. This CDR3 has 15 amino acids. Germline CDR1 reads SEHNR; CDR2 reads FQNEAQ (reference sequence). Losses at the gene ends were 5 bases for V and 0 bases for J; bases not matched to a gene: 7. This chain's CDR3 is CASSAFRDSSYEQYF. CDR3 coding DNA: TGTGCCAGCAGCGCCTTCCGGGACAGCTCCTACGAGCAGTACTTC. Based on the CDR3 plus reference TRBV7-9 and TRBJ2-7, the full variable domain is DTGVSQNPRHKITKRGQNVTFRCDPISEHNRLYWYRQTLGQGPEFLTYFQNEAQLEKSRLLSDRFSAERPKGSFSTLEIQRTEQGDSAMYLCASSAFRDSSYEQYFGPGTRLTVT.

The chain recombines TRBV7-9 with TRBJ1-5; 7 bases are shared with TRBD1. V was pared by 4 bases and J by 3 bases, with 18 bases of the junction left unmatched. The germline V gene encodes CDR1 SEHNR and CDR2 FQNEAQ (reference sequence). The length of the CDR3 is 19 residues. DNA of the CDR3: TGTGCCAGCAGCTCTCCCCCGGAGGGGGCTTGGGGGTCCAATCAGCCCCAGCATTTT. This translates into CASSSPPEGAWGSNQPQHF.

J is TRBJ2-7 and V is TRBV27; D is uncertain. CDR3 length: 14 residues. The V end was cut by 4 bases, the J end by 3 bases, with 13 bases between. Germline V gene sequence: CDR1 MNHEY, CDR2 SMNVEV (reference sequence). This chain's CDR3 is CASSSTRQRYEQYF. CDR3 in DNA: TGTGCCAGCAGTTCGACCAGACAACGCTACGAGCAGTACTTC.

This rearrangement joins TRBV5-1 to TRBJ1-1; a weak D match, TRBD1 (5 bases). This CDR3 is built from 15 residues. CDR1 SGHRS and CDR2 YFSETQ come from the germline V gene. Deletions cut 1 base from V and 4 bases from J, with 14 bases between. In DNA, the CDR3 is TGCGCCAGCAGCTTGACCCTTACAGGAGGCACTGAAGCTTTCTTT. This codes for CASSLTLTGGTEAFF.

The chain recombines TRBV9 with TRBJ2-5, with D uncertain. The CDR3 runs to 16 residues. Deletions cut 0 bases from V and 2 bases from J, with 14 bases between. Germline lookup yields CDR1 SGDLS and CDR2 YYNGEE. The chain's CDR3 is CASSVGLGPFQETQYF. The CDR3 DNA reads TGTGCCAGCAGCGTAGGATTAGGGCCGTTTCAAGAGACCCAGTACTTC.

This clone was counted once. This sample also contains other DNA sequences that code for the same CDR3. The CDR3 reads CASSQGTGGSNQPQHF. CDR3 bases: TGCGCCAGCAGCCAAGGTACAGGGGGGAGCAATCAGCCCCAGCATTTT. This chain links TRBV4-3 with TRBJ1-5, with 8 positions matching TRBD1. This CDR3 has 16 amino acids. Trimming removed 1 base from V and 1 base from J; junction bases left unmatched: 3. Germline V gene data show CDR1 as LGHNA and CDR2 as YSLEER.

The chain combines TRBV24-1 with TRBJ2-5; 9 nucleotides match TRBD2. This CDR3 contains 17 residues. CDR1 and CDR2 from the germline V gene are KGHDR and SFDVKD. V was pared by 2 bases and J by 0 bases, with 6 bases of the junction left unmatched. The CDR3 nucleotides read TGTGCCACCAGTGATTCGAGGGCGGGGGGGAACCAAGAGACCCAGTACTTC. This sequence encodes CATSDSRAGGNQETQYF.

This clone occurred once. The rearrangement uses TRBV7-8 and TRBJ2-1, with D tentatively TRBD2 (6 bases). The V end was cut by 1 base, the J end by 1 base, with 29 bases between. This CDR3 has 22 amino acids. Per the germline V gene, CDR1 is SGHVS and CDR2 is FQNEAQ. Here the CDR3 DNA reads TGTGCCAGCAGCTTAGGGGTCTTCAGGAGGGGCGCTTCAGCTAGGTCCTACAATGAGCAGTTCTTC. It is translated as CASSLGVFRRGASARSYNEQFF.

The chain combines TRBV27 with TRBJ2-1; the D gene is possibly TRBD2 (6 bases). The CDR3 is made up of 15 amino acids. Germline CDR1 reads MNHEY; CDR2 reads SMNVEV (reference sequence). V gave up 6 bases and J gave up 0 bases, with 12 bases separating them. This CDR3 is CASRLGTSSYNEQFF. The DNA for the CDR3 is TGTGCCAGCAGGCTAGGGACTTCCTCCTACAATGAGCAGTTCTTC.

This chain links TRBV21-1 with TRBJ2-2; TRBD2 is the table's D call, not checked against the DNA. TRBV21-1 is a known pseudogene. This CDR3 spans 14 amino acids. The CDR3, as DNA: TGTGCCGTACCTCGGGTGACCTACACCGGGGAGCTGTTTTTT. This encodes CAVPRVTYTGELFF.

The chain uses TRBV15 and TRBJ1-5; 11 nucleotides match TRBD1. Germline CDR1 reads LNHNV; CDR2 reads YYDKDF (reference sequence). V shed 0 bases and J 7 bases; nucleotides not matched to a gene: 5. The length of the CDR3 is 16 residues. The CDR3 protein is CATSREPDRGQQPQHF. The CDR3 DNA follows: TGTGCCACCAGCAGAGAACCGGACAGGGGGCAACAGCCCCAGCATTTT.

This chain uses TRBV10-3 with TRBJ1-3, with 10 nucleotides matching TRBD1. The CDR3 sequence is 18 residues long. From germline, CDR1 is ENHRY and CDR2 SYGVKD. Trimming cost V 5 bases and J 0 bases; bases outside gene matches: 10. The CDR3, as DNA: TGTGCCATCAGTCGGGGACAGGGGATGGGGGACTCTGGAAACACCATATATTTT. Translating it yields CAISRGQGMGDSGNTIYF.

V gene TRBV7-2 combines with J gene TRBJ2-5; weak D call: TRBD2 (5 bases). Trimming removed 3 bases at V and 1 base at J, with 12 bases between. CDR3 length equals 15 residues. Germline values: CDR1 SGHTA, CDR2 FQGNSA. CDR3 sequence (DNA): TGTGCCAGCAGCTTTGGTGGGAGCGTCCAAGAGACCCAGTACTTC. This encodes CASSFGGSVQETQYF.

The genes are TRBV27 and TRBJ1-5; the D is unclear. Deletions cut 5 bases from V and 6 bases from J, with 17 bases between. The CDR3 extends over 15 amino acids. In germline, CDR1 is MNHEY, CDR2 SMNVEV (reference sequence). The CDR3 bases are TGTGCCAGCAGTCCAGATCCGGGTAGGAGTCAGCCCCAGCATTTT. Protein: CASSPDPGRSQPQHF.

The V call is TRBV19, the J call TRBJ1-2, with 8 positions matching TRBD1. The CDR3 length is 18 residues. J was trimmed by 2 bases and V by 6 bases; bases with no gene match: 17. Germline-derived CDR1 and CDR2 are LNHDA and SQIVND (reference sequence). CDR3 bases: TGTGCCAGTAGAGGGGGTTCCGGGACAGGCCCTTCGAACTATGGCTACACCTTC. As protein: CASRGGSGTGPSNYGYTF. Complete variable domain (other parts from reference TRBV19 and TRBJ1-2): DGGITQSPKYLFRKEGQNVTLSCEQNLNHDAMYWYRQDPGQGLRLIYYSQIVNDFQKGDIAEGYSVSREKKESFPLTVTSAQKNPTAFYLCASRGGSGTGPSNYGYTFGSGTRLTVV.

This sequence joins TRBV4-3 and TRBJ1-1; D remains unclear. The CDR3 extends over 13 amino acids. Germline values: CDR1 LGHNA, CDR2 YSLEER. The V end lost 0 bases, the J end lost 8 bases, and 10 bases lay between the germline ends. CDR3 nucleotide sequence: TGCGCCAGCAGCCAAGATCGGGCCAAGGAAGCTTTCTTT. Protein: CASSQDRAKEAFF.

This clone was found once. The chain employs TRBV5-6 and TRBJ2-6; 11 bases line up with TRBD1. CDR1 and CDR2 from the germline V gene are SGHDT and YYEEEE. Germline trimming cut 6 bases from V and 3 bases from J; bases unmatched to any gene: 8. The CDR3 loop spans 17 amino acids. The CDR3 bases are TGTGCCAGCACGAGGGACAGGGGGACTTTTGGGGCCAACGTCCTGACTTTC. Protein product: CASTRDRGTFGANVLTF.

This CDR3 is CASSSRQGEGYTF. CDR3 coding DNA: TGCGCCAGCAGCTCCCGACAGGGGGAAGGCTACACCTTC. This chain links TRBV23-1 with TRBJ1-2, with TRBD1 identical over 9 bases. TRBV23-1 is an open reading frame whose function is uncertain. CDR3 length: 13 residues. V dropped 6 bases and J dropped 8; count of bases not matched to a gene: 7.

The V gene is TRBV4-1, the J gene TRBJ1-1; perhaps TRBD1 as D (5 bases). V was pared by 0 bases and J by 2 bases, with 10 bases between. From germline, CDR1 is MGHRA and CDR2 YSYEKL. This CDR3 has 15 amino acids. The CDR3 is CASSQEEGRNTEAFF. For the CDR3, the DNA is TGCGCCAGCAGCCAAGAAGAGGGGCGAAACACTGAAGCTTTCTTT.

This clone was recorded only once. The chain links TRBV27 to TRBJ2-1; D is ambiguous. CDR3 length: 13 amino acids. The ends were cut back, 3 bases at V and 6 bases at J, with 9 bases in the middle. Germline V gene sequence: CDR1 MNHEY, CDR2 SMNVEV (reference sequence). CDR3 protein: CASSLVPSNEQFF. The CDR3 DNA is TGTGCCAGCAGTTTGGTTCCCAGCAATGAGCAGTTCTTC.

The V call is TRBV29-1, the J call TRBJ2-1; 7 nucleotides agree with TRBD1. The CDR3 spans 14 residues. V lost 3 bases and J lost 7; bases outside the gene matches: 9. Germline-derived CDR1 and CDR2 are SQVTM and ANQGSEA. Here the CDR3 reads CSVEKGARLNEQFF. In nucleotides, the CDR3 is TGCAGCGTTGAGAAGGGGGCTAGGCTTAATGAGCAGTTCTTC.